This paragraph covers one T cell receptor (beta chain) sequence. Its cognate antigen is unknown. The CDR3 loop spans 14 amino acids. Germline CDR1 SGHTA, CDR2 FQGTGA. V was pared by 5 bases and J by 3 bases, with 13 bases between. This specimen comes from a study of T-cell reconstitution after alpha-beta-depleted transplantation in children. Study-wide results and limits: From newly produced T cells came most of the T-cell counts and diversity one year after transplant. Several hundred graft clones that had expanded were reportedly the source of alpha-beta T cells about two months after transplant.

For TCRbeta, the library was prepared with unique molecular identifiers. TCRdb independently ran MiXCR on the PCR reads; one entry per CDR3 protein. The sample carries about 300,000 distinct CDR3 sequences, roughly 9.1% recorded once. Source: PBMCs, taken before TCRalphabeta/CD19-depleted stem cell transplant. This sequence was found in a boy in the first two years of life with acute myeloid leukemia, due to receive a stem cell transplant. J is TRBJ2-5 and V is TRBV7-3; D possibly corresponds to TRBD1 (8 bases). CDR3 protein: CASSGTGGEETQYF. The CDR3 DNA sequence: TGTGCCAGCAGCGGTACAGGGGGGGAAGAGACCCAGTACTTC.